The source of this T cell receptor (beta chain) is a study of blood T cell repertoires in COVID-19. Turning to the study itself: Material from acute and convalescent COVID-19 was sourced from the United States, Italy and Spain. T cells, B-cell-depleted T cells, or PBMCs provided the cDNA or gDNA that served as material.

The germline V gene encodes CDR1 SGHTA and CDR2 FQGNSA. The CDR3 extends over 13 amino acids. V was clipped by 5 bases and J by 6 bases; unmatched bases: 4. Repertoires were generated with immunoSEQ multiplex PCR, while TCRdb's copy carries only in-frame clones and drops some. The table has roughly 92,000 clones, 87% seen once. This clonotype was obtained from an elderly woman with acute or convalescent COVID-19. Sequenced: peripheral blood. The V and J genes are TRBV7-2 and TRBJ2-7; 10 nucleotides match TRBD2. CDR3 DNA sequence: TGTGCCAGCAGCCCTAGCGGGGGATTCGAGCAGTACTTC. Protein product: CASSPSGGFEQYF.